This T cell receptor beta chain appears in the sequencing data of a study of cytomegalovirus exposure and HLA in healthy donors. The CDR3 consists of 14 residues. The germline gives CDR1 KGHSH, CDR2 LQKENI. V was pared by 5 bases and J by 4 bases, with 14 bases between. The primer mix had 60 Vbeta and 13 Jbeta primers. Data came from immunoSEQ multiplex PCR; TCRdb stores just in-frame clones and leaves some out. The sample lists some 87,000 clones, about four fifths occurring once. A word on this clone: Its antigen is currently unknown.

Whole-study results and caveats: Through in vitro validation, three CMV-associated chains were shown to be specific for CMV antigens. Cytomegalovirus association was listed for about 170 TCR beta chains. Donors belonging to an Asian-associated ancestry cluster reportedly showed fewer N-insertions in productive TCRs than the roughly 680-donor mean, according to what a later analysis found.

The chain links TRBV18 to TRBJ1-2, with D possibly being TRBD1 (6 bases). This TCR derives from a man aged 18 to 30 in good health and CMV-seropositive. Material: PBMCs. The CDR3 DNA is TGTGCCAGCTCATCTGCCGGACAGCCCTATGGCTACACCTTC. This gives the protein CASSSAGQPYGYTF.